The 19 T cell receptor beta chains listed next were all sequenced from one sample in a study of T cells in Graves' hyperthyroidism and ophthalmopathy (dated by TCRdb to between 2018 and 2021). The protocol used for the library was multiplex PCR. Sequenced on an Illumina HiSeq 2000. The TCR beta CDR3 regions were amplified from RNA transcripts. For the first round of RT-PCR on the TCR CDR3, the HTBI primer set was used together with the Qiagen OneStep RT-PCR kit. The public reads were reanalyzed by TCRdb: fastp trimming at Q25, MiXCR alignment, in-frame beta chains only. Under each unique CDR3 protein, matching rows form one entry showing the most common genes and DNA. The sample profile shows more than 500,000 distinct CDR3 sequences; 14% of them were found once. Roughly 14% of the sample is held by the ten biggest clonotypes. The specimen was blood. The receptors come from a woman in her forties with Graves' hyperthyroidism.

CDR3 amino acids: CSAFQTGNTDTQYF. CDR3 DNA sequence: TGCAGTGCCTTCCAGACAGGGAACACAGATACGCAGTATTTT. The chain recombines TRBV20-1 with TRBJ2-3, with TRBD1 matching 7 bases. The germline gives CDR1 DFQATT, CDR2 SNEGSKA (reference sequence). V lost 6 bases, J lost 2 bases, and 8 bases stayed unmatched. CDR3 length: 14 residues.

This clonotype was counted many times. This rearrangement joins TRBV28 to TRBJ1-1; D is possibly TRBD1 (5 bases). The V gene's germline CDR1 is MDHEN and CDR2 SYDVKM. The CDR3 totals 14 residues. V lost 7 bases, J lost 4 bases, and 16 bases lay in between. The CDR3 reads CASKSGGEGTEAFF. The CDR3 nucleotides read TGTGCCAGCAAGTCCGGGGGGGAGGGCACTGAAGCTTTCTTT.

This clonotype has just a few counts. The CDR3, as DNA: TGCAGTGCTAGCACCGCAGGGTCGGGAAACATTCAGTACTTC. This gives the protein CSASTAGSGNIQYF. The chain couples TRBV20-1 to TRBJ2-4; a weak D match, TRBD1 (5 bases). V lost 3 bases and J lost 6, with 15 bases in between. CDR1 is DFQATT and CDR2 is SNEGSKA in the germline V gene (reference sequence). The CDR3 spans 14 residues.

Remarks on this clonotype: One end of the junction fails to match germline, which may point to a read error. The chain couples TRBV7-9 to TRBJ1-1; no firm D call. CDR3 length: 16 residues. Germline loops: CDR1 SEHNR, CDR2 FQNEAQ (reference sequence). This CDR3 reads CVSSLIDGRMNTEAFF. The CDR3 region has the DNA TGTGTCAGCAGCTTGATAGACGGCCGAATGAACACTGAAGCTTTCTTT.

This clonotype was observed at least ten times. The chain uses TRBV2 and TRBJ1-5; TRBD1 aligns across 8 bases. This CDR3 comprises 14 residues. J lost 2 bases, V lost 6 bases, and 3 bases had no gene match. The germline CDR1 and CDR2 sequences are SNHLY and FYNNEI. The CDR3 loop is CASRVGQGNQPQHF. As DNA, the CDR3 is TGTGCCAGCAGGGTGGGACAGGGCAATCAGCCCCAGCATTTT.

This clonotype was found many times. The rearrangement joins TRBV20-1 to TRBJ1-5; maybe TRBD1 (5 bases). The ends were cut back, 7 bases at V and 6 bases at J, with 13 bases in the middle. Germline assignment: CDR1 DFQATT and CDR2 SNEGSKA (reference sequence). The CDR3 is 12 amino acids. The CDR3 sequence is CSVWQGGQPQHF. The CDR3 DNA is TGCAGTGTATGGCAGGGTGGTCAGCCCCAGCATTTT.

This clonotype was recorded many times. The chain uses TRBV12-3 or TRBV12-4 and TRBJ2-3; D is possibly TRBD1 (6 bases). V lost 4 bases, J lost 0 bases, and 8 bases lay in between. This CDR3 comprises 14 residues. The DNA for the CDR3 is TGTGCCAGCAGTTCGGACAGTAGCACAGATACGCAGTATTTT. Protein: CASSSDSSTDTQYF.

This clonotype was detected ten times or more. CDR3 sequence (DNA): TGTGCCTGGAGTGTACACGCCAATCAGCCCCAGCATTTT. This encodes CAWSVHANQPQHF. The rearrangement joins TRBV30 to TRBJ1-5; no reliable D call. Per the germline V gene, CDR1 is GTSNPN and CDR2 is SVGIG (reference sequence). This CDR3 has 13 residues. V was pared by 0 bases and J by 3 bases, with 6 bases between.

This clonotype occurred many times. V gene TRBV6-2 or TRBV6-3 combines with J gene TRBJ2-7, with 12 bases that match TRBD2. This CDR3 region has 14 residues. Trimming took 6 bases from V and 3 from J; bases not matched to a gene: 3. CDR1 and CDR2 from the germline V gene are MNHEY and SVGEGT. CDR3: CASRGLAGDYEQYF. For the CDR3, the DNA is TGTGCCAGCAGGGGACTAGCGGGTGACTACGAGCAGTACTTC.

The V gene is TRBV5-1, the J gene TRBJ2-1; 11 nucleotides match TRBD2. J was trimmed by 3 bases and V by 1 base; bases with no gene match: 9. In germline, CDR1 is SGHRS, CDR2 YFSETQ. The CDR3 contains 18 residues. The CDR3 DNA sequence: TGCGCCAGCAGCTTGCTGCTTCCTAGCGGGAGGAACTACAATGAGCAGTTCTTC. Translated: CASSLLLPSGRNYNEQFF.

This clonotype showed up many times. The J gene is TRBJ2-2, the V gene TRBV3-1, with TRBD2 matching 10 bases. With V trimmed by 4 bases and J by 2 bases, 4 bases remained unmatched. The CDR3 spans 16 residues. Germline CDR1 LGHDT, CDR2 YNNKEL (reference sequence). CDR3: CASSLIAGGNTGELFF. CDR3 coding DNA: TGTGCCAGCAGCCTAATAGCGGGAGGCAACACCGGGGAGCTGTTTTTT.

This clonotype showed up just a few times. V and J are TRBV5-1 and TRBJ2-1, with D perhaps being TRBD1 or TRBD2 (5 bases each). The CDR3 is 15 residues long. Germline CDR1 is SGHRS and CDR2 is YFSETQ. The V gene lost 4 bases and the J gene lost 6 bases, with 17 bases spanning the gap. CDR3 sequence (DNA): TGCGCCAGCAGCCCAGGGACCGACGGAAGCAATGAGCAGTTCTTC. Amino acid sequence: CASSPGTDGSNEQFF.

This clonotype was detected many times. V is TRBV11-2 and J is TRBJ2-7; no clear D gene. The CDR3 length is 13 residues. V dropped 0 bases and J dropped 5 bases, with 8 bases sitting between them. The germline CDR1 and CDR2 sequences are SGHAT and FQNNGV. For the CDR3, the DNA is TGTGCCAGCAGCTTAGATCAACTACACGAGCAGTACTTC. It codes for CASSLDQLHEQYF.

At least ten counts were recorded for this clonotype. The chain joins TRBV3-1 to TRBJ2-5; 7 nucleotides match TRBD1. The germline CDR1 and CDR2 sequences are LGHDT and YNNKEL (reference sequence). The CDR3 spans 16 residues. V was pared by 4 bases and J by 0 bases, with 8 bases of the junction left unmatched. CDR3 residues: CASSRTGASYQETQYF. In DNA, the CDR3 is TGTGCCAGCAGCCGAACAGGGGCCTCGTACCAAGAGACCCAGTACTTC.

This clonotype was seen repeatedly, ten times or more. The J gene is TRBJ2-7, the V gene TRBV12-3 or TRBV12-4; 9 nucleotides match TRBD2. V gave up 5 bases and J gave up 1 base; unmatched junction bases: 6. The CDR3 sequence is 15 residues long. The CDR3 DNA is TGTGCCAGCAGTCATAGCGGGAGTGATTCCTACGAGCAGTACTTC. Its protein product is CASSHSGSDSYEQYF.

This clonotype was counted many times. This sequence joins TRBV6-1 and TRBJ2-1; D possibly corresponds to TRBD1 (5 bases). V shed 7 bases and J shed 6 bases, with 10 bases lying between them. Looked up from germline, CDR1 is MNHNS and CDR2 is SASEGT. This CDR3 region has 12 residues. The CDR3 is CASIQGINEQFF. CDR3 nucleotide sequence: TGTGCCAGCATCCAGGGAATCAATGAGCAGTTCTTC.

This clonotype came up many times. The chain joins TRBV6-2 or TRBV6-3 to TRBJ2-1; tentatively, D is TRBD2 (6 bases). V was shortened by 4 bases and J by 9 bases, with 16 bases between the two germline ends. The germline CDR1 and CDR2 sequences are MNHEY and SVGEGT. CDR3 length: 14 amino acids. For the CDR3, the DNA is TGTGCCAGCAGTTTTTGGGGGGAGGAGAGTGAGCAGTTCTTC. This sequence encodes CASSFWGEESEQFF.

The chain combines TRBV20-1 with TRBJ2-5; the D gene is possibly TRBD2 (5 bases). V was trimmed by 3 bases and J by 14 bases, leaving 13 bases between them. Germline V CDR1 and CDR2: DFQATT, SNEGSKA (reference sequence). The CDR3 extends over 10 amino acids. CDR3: CSASYGIPYF. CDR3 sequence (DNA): TGCAGTGCTAGTTACGGGATCCCCTACTTC.

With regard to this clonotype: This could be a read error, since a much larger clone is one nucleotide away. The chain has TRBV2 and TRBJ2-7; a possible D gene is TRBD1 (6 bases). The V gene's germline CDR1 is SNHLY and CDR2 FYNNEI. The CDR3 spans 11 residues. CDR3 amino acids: CAGSRDNEQYF. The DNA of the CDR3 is TGTGCCGGCAGTAGGGACAACGAGCAGTACTTC.